This T cell receptor beta chain originates from a study of blood T cell repertoires in COVID-19. The V and J ends lost 7 bases and 1 base, in that order; junction bases with no gene match: 7. The germline CDR1 and CDR2 sequences are SGHRS and YFSETQ. The CDR3 is made up of 16 amino acids. Profiling relied on immunoSEQ multiplex PCR, and the TCRdb table lists in-frame clones only, not all of them. Among 200,000 to 250,000 clones listed, around 88% were seen once. The TCR was taken from a woman aged 50 to 65 with acute COVID-19. This chain uses TRBV5-1 with TRBJ2-5, with TRBD2 identical over 13 bases. The sequencing sample was made of PBMCs or T cells enriched from blood (not recorded which). The CDR3 loop reads CASGRTSGSGQETQYF. DNA of the CDR3: TGCGCCAGCGGGCGGACTAGCGGGAGTGGCCAAGAGACCCAGTACTTC.